Each of the 14 T cell receptor beta chains below was sequenced from the same sample in a study of blood T cell repertoires in COVID-19. The method was immunoSEQ multiplex PCR; TCRdb's version includes in-frame clones alone and lacks a portion of them. In the table there are under 100,000 clones, around 85% of which are singletons. Sequenced: peripheral blood. The receptor set was obtained from a woman between 70 and 85 years old with active or convalescent COVID-19.

The chain has TRBV29-1 and TRBJ1-4; D call uncertain. The V and J ends lost 1 base and 8 bases respectively, with 17 bases between them. The CDR3 loop spans 15 amino acids. Germline loops: CDR1 SQVTM, CDR2 ANQGSEA. CDR3 sequence: CSVEAATPGREKLFF. In DNA form, the CDR3 reads TGCAGCGTTGAAGCCGCTACGCCCGGGAGGGAAAAACTGTTTTTT.

V and J are TRBV2 and TRBJ2-7; no clear D. There are 11 residues in the CDR3. Germline CDR1 and CDR2: SNHLY and FYNNEI. With 4 bases removed from V and 4 bases from J, the gap between germline ends came to 5 bases. The CDR3 spells CASSVQYEQYF. The CDR3 bases are TGTGCCAGCAGTGTTCAGTACGAGCAGTACTTC.

The V gene is TRBV5-1, the J gene TRBJ1-2; the D gene is possibly TRBD1 (6 bases). V gave up 0 bases and J gave up 4 bases, with 13 bases separating them. There are 15 residues in the CDR3. In germline, CDR1 is SGHRS, CDR2 YFSETQ. The CDR3 is CASSLGPGGSYGYTF. The CDR3 DNA is TGCGCCAGCAGCTTGGGTCCGGGGGGCAGCTATGGCTACACCTTC.

The V call is TRBV6-1, the J call TRBJ2-2; D not resolved. This CDR3 comprises 14 residues. Germline V gives CDR1 MNHNS, CDR2 SASEGT. Trimming took off 7 bases at V and 5 bases at J, with 14 bases between the two ends. For the CDR3, the DNA is TGTGCCAGCAAAGCAGGCGAAGTAACCGGGGAGCTGTTTTTT. This encodes CASKAGEVTGELFF.

The chain employs TRBV5-1 and TRBJ2-6, with D possibly matching TRBD1 (6 bases). Germline V gene lookup returns CDR1 SGHRS and CDR2 YFSETQ. The CDR3 extends over 16 amino acids. Trimming took off 2 bases at V and 4 bases at J, with 13 bases between the two ends. The CDR3 reads CASSLQGMRGANVLTF. For the CDR3, the DNA is TGCGCCAGCAGCTTACAGGGTATGAGAGGGGCCAACGTCCTGACTTTC.

The chain couples TRBV24-1 to TRBJ2-7, with 9 bases fitting TRBD1. V was clipped by 4 bases and J by 6 bases; unmatched bases: 6. This CDR3 has 14 amino acids. The germline gives CDR1 KGHDR, CDR2 SFDVKD. CDR3 protein: CATSDSGQGGEQYF. The CDR3 bases are TGTGCCACCAGTGACTCGGGACAGGGAGGCGAGCAGTACTTC.

V and J are TRBV5-6 and TRBJ2-1; 8 nucleotides align to TRBD2. J lost 9 bases, V lost 4 bases, and 15 bases had no gene match. CDR1 and CDR2 (germline): SGHDT, YYEEEE. This CDR3 region has 16 residues. In nucleotides, the CDR3 is TGTGCCAGCAGCGTAGGTTGGCGGGGGGCCGGCGGTGAGCAGTTCTTC. It encodes CASSVGWRGAGGEQFF.

The V gene is TRBV6-2 or TRBV6-3, the J gene TRBJ2-3, with D possibly being TRBD1 (5 bases). The CDR3 runs 14 residues. The V and J ends lost 4 bases and 6 bases respectively, with 14 bases between them. Looked up from germline, CDR1 is MNHEY and CDR2 is SVGEGT. The CDR3 spells CASSFDGGADTQYF. The CDR3 DNA sequence: TGTGCCAGCAGTTTTGACGGTGGGGCGGATACGCAGTATTTT.

This sequence joins TRBV18 and TRBJ1-2, with a weak D call TRBD1 (6 bases). V lost 3 bases to trimming and J lost 4 bases, with 15 bases between them. The CDR3 extends over 15 amino acids. The germline CDR1 and CDR2 sequences are KGHSH and LQKENI. The DNA of the CDR3 is TGTGCCAGCTCACCGGGACAAGAGATGGGCTATGGCTACACCTTC. Its translation: CASSPGQEMGYGYTF.

This sequence joins TRBV10-1 and TRBJ2-3; 10 nucleotides match TRBD2. Trimming removed 10 bases from V and 2 bases from J; junction bases left unmatched: 6. This CDR3 is 14 amino acids long. The germline CDR1 and CDR2 sequences are WNHNN and SYGVQD (reference sequence). The CDR3 DNA reads TGCGCCACTAGCGGGGGAGGAACCACAGATACGCAGTATTTT. Translating it yields CATSGGGTTDTQYF.

V usage is TRBV6-6 and J usage is TRBJ1-2, with unresolved D. The CDR3 has 13 amino acids. The V end was cut by 4 bases, the J end by 8 bases, with 14 bases between. The germline CDR1 and CDR2 sequences are MNHNY and SVGAGI (reference sequence). The DNA for the CDR3 is TGTGCCAGCAGTTTAGACGGATCGGGGGGCTACACCTTC. This encodes CASSLDGSGGYTF.

J is TRBJ2-1 and V is TRBV7-6, with TRBD2 identical over 7 bases. J gave up 5 bases and V 0 bases, and 10 bases lay outside the gene matches. The CDR3 is made up of 17 amino acids. The germline CDR1 and CDR2 sequences are SGHVS and FNYEAQ. Here the CDR3 reads CASSLAPSGDRNNEQFF. CDR3 nucleotide sequence: TGTGCCAGCAGCTTAGCGCCCAGCGGGGATAGAAACAATGAGCAGTTCTTC.

This clone has just a few counts. The V call is TRBV11-3, the J call TRBJ2-2; the D gene is possibly TRBD1 (5 bases). V dropped 5 bases and J dropped 5 bases, with 9 bases sitting between them. This CDR3 contains 13 residues. From germline, CDR1 is SGHNT and CDR2 YENEEA. In DNA, the CDR3 is TGTGCCAGCAGCCGGACAAGGACCGGGGAGCTGTTTTTT. It specifies CASSRTRTGELFF.

The V call is TRBV7-2, the J call TRBJ1-1, with 9 bases matching TRBD1. Germline loops: CDR1 SGHTA, CDR2 FQGNSA. CDR3 length: 15 residues. J was trimmed by 6 bases and V by 5 bases; bases with no gene match: 10. CDR3 coding DNA: TGTGCCAGCAGCCCAGGGACAGGGTTTTCTGCTGAAGCTTTCTTT. Translated: CASSPGTGFSAEAFF.